A single sample is the source of the 32 T cell receptor beta chains below, sequenced in a study of CD8+ T cells in alopecia areata. RNA, once extracted, was reverse transcribed into cDNA for use as the sequencing template. Measured with immunoSEQ multiplex PCR; TCRdb has only the in-frame clones, and not every one. This sample has almost 250,000 clones; 65% to 70% occur once, and the top ten carry around 1.2%. The specimen comprised CD4+ T cells sorted from blood, sampled at week 0. These receptors all come from a human donor with alopecia areata.

In this sample, this clone turned up a few times. The chain combines TRBV29-1 with TRBJ1-2; maybe TRBD1 (6 bases). Germline values: CDR1 SQVTM, CDR2 ANQGSEA. The CDR3 covers 13 residues. V dropped 4 bases and J dropped 6 bases, with 15 bases sitting between them. CDR3 sequence reads: CSVVSGTPHGYTF. DNA of the CDR3: TGCAGCGTTGTTAGCGGGACACCCCATGGCTACACCTTC.

The chain combines TRBV30 with TRBJ2-3; D possibly uses TRBD1 or TRBD2 (5 bases each). Deletions cut 2 bases from V and 6 bases from J, with 15 bases between. The CDR3 sequence is 14 residues long. The germline gives CDR1 GTSNPN, CDR2 SVGIG (reference sequence). The CDR3 bases are TGTGCCTGGAGTCGGGGCCTAGGTGGGGATACGCAGTATTTT. It translates to CAWSRGLGGDTQYF.

The chain carries TRBV29-1 and TRBJ2-5; 10 bases agree with TRBD1. The length of the CDR3 is 15 residues. J gave up 5 bases and V 4 bases, and 10 bases lay outside the gene matches. CDR1 and CDR2 (germline): SQVTM, ANQGSEA. This CDR3 reads CSVGMGTGVTETQYF. CDR3 bases: TGCAGCGTTGGGATGGGGACAGGGGTGACGGAGACCCAGTACTTC.

This clone was picked up many times. V usage is TRBV6-5 and J usage is TRBJ1-1; perhaps TRBD1 as D (5 bases). This CDR3 contains 13 residues. Trimming stripped 2 bases from V and 1 base from J, with 5 bases between. CDR1 MNHEY and CDR2 SVGAGI come from the germline V gene. For the CDR3, the DNA is TGTGCCAGCAGTTACAGGGGGAACACTGAAGCTTTCTTT. Translating it yields CASSYRGNTEAFF.

The V and J genes are TRBV25-1 and TRBJ2-5, with D perhaps matching TRBD2 (7 bases). From germline, CDR1 is MGHDK and CDR2 SYGVNS. The CDR3 totals 13 residues. V gave up 5 bases and J gave up 2 bases, with 9 bases separating them. The CDR3 spells CASSKGGQETQYF. Written as DNA, the CDR3 is TGTGCCAGCAGTAAGGGGGGGCAAGAGACCCAGTACTTC.

This clone was detected a few times. This sequence joins TRBV5-1 and TRBJ2-3; tentative D call: TRBD1 (6 bases). The CDR3 is made up of 13 amino acids. CDR1 and CDR2 from the germline V gene are SGHRS and YFSETQ. Trimming stripped 4 bases from V and 6 bases from J, with 12 bases between. CDR3 coding DNA: TGCGCCAGCAGCAATTGGGGGCGGGATACGCAGTATTTT. Amino acid sequence: CASSNWGRDTQYF.

A few counts support this clone. The genes are TRBV19 and TRBJ1-4, with D unresolved. Germline V CDR1 and CDR2: LNHDA, SQIVND (reference sequence). The CDR3 runs 12 residues. V lost 3 bases and J lost 4, with 3 bases in between. In DNA, the CDR3 is TGTGCCAGTAGTATGCGTAATGAAAAACTGTTTTTT. This translates into CASSMRNEKLFF.

This clone occurred a few times. The chain combines TRBV9 with TRBJ2-3, with no clear D. Trimming cost V 2 bases and J 6 bases, with 10 bases left between them. The CDR3 consists of 13 residues. CDR1 SGDLS and CDR2 YYNGEE come from the germline V gene. This chain's CDR3 is CASSVKVVDTQYF. The DNA for the CDR3 is TGTGCCAGCAGCGTGAAGGTCGTGGATACGCAGTATTTT. Combining the CDR3 with reference TRBV9 and TRBJ2-3 gives the whole variable domain DSGVTQTPKHLITATGQRVTLRCSPRSGDLSVYWYQQSLDQGLQFLIQYYNGEERAKGNILERFSAQQFPDLHSELNLSSLELGDSALYFCASSVKVVDTQYFGPGTRLTVL.

The chain uses TRBV30 and TRBJ1-2; 7 positions agree with TRBD1. Germline-derived CDR1 and CDR2 are GTSNPN and SVGIG (reference sequence). CDR3 size: 14 residues. Trimming at V came to 3 bases and at J to 8 bases, leaving 12 bases not matched to a gene. CDR3 coding DNA: TGTGCCTGGAGGTATCAGGGGGGCTACTTGGGCTACACCTTC. Amino acids: CAWRYQGGYLGYTF.

This clone was counted a single time. This chain connects TRBV29-1 to TRBJ1-5, with D possibly matching TRBD1 (6 bases). The V and J ends lost 7 bases and 7 bases respectively, with 17 bases between them. This CDR3 region has 13 residues. CDR1 SQVTM and CDR2 ANQGSEA come from the germline V gene. The CDR3 region is CSGSTGWGQPQHF. DNA of the CDR3: TGCAGCGGGTCCACAGGGTGGGGGCAGCCCCAGCATTTT.

This clone was detected many times. The chain has TRBV6-1 and TRBJ1-5, with D possibly TRBD1 on 5 matching bases. The CDR3 extends over 14 amino acids. Trimming cost V 8 bases and J 4 bases, with 15 bases left between them. Germline lookup yields CDR1 MNHNS and CDR2 SASEGT. CDR3 amino acids: CASGWGTVNQPQHF. The DNA for the CDR3 is TGTGCCAGCGGTTGGGGGACCGTGAATCAGCCCCAGCATTTT.

The V gene is TRBV7-9, the J gene TRBJ2-7; tentatively, D is TRBD2 (6 bases). The CDR3 runs to 14 residues. Germline V gene sequence: CDR1 SEHNR, CDR2 FQNEAQ (reference sequence). V shed 3 bases and J shed 4 bases, with 13 bases lying between them. The CDR3 region is CASSFTGTDYEQYF. The CDR3 nucleotides are TGTGCCAGCAGCTTTACCGGGACTGATTACGAGCAGTACTTC.

CDR3 amino acids: CASSDRSSGNTIYF. In DNA form, the CDR3 reads TGTGCCAGCAGTGACAGGAGCTCTGGAAACACCATATATTTT. The V gene is TRBV9, the J gene TRBJ1-3; D may be TRBD1 (6 bases). Germline CDR1 reads SGDLS; CDR2 reads YYNGEE. The CDR3 length is 14 residues. V lost 5 bases and J lost 0, with 9 bases in between. The variable domain in full, with the rest retrieved from reference TRBV9 and TRBJ1-3, is DSGVTQTPKHLITATGQRVTLRCSPRSGDLSVYWYQQSLDQGLQFLIQYYNGEERAKGNILERFSAQQFPDLHSELNLSSLELGDSALYFCASSDRSSGNTIYFGEGSWLTVV.

The chain combines TRBV19 with TRBJ1-1; TRBD1 is a possible D gene (6 bases). CDR3 size: 15 residues. Trimming removed 1 base at V and 7 bases at J, with 16 bases between. Germline V gives CDR1 LNHDA, CDR2 SQIVND (reference sequence). The CDR3 reads CASSIAPGAEGEAFF. The CDR3 nucleotides read TGTGCCAGTAGTATAGCACCGGGGGCCGAAGGTGAAGCTTTCTTT.

About this clone itself: In the same sample, other DNA sequences code for this CDR3. V usage is TRBV29-1 and J usage is TRBJ1-2, with D unresolved. CDR1 is SQVTM, CDR2 ANQGSEA, per germline. This CDR3 contains 9 residues. Trimming pared 6 bases from V and 3 bases from J, leaving 2 bases between. CDR3 bases: TGCAGCGTCGACTATGGCTACACCTTC. As protein: CSVDYGYTF.

The genes are TRBV29-1 and TRBJ2-5; the D is unclear. Per the germline V gene, CDR1 is SQVTM and CDR2 is ANQGSEA. The CDR3 sequence is 14 residues long. V was trimmed by 6 bases and J by 3 bases, leaving 17 bases between them. CDR3 amino acids: CSVAIGSLEETQYF. CDR3 coding DNA: TGCAGCGTGGCGATCGGTTCGTTAGAAGAGACCCAGTACTTC.

In this sample, this clone turned up a few times. This chain joins TRBV27 and TRBJ2-5; tentatively, D is TRBD1 (6 bases). CDR3 size: 15 residues. The V gene lost 5 bases and the J gene lost 7 bases, with 20 bases spanning the gap. Germline lookup yields CDR1 MNHEY and CDR2 SMNVEV (reference sequence). The CDR3 region is CASSAFQGPTGTQYF. For the CDR3, the DNA is TGTGCCAGCAGTGCGTTCCAGGGGCCCACGGGGACCCAGTACTTC.

CDR3 bases: TGTGCCACGCGGGGCGCGGGATTGACAGATACGCAGTATTTT. This encodes CATRGAGLTDTQYF. The chain carries TRBV27 and TRBJ2-3, with D maybe TRBD2 (6 bases). CDR3 length equals 14 residues. From germline, CDR1 is MNHEY and CDR2 SMNVEV (reference sequence). V shed 10 bases and J shed 3 bases, with 17 bases lying between them.

This chain joins TRBV5-6 and TRBJ2-5, with TRBD2 as a possible D gene (6 bases). Germline V gene sequence: CDR1 SGHDT, CDR2 YYEEEE. V gave up 7 bases and J gave up 5 bases, with 15 bases separating them. The CDR3 is 13 residues long. CDR3 sequence reads: CASCTWEVETQYF. The CDR3 DNA is TGTGCCAGCTGTACGTGGGAGGTGGAGACCCAGTACTTC. The entire variable domain, with the rest obtained from reference TRBV5-6 and TRBJ2-5, is as follows: DAGVTQSPTHLIKTRGQQVTLRCSPKSGHDTVSWYQQALGQGPQFIFQYYEEEERQRGNFPDRFSGHQFPNYSSELNVNALLLGDSALYLCASCTWEVETQYFGPGTRLLVL.

Only a few counts were recorded for this clone. The chain couples TRBV5-4 to TRBJ2-1; D unclear. Between the trimmed V and J ends, which lost 4 bases and 9 bases, there was a span of 17 bases. The CDR3 totals 14 residues. CDR1 and CDR2 (germline): SGHNT, YYREEE (reference sequence). The CDR3 coding sequence is TGTGCCAGCAGCCCGTCCGGCACCAATGTTGAGCAGTTCTTC. As protein: CASSPSGTNVEQFF.

In the case of this clone: Other DNA sequences of this sample code for an identical CDR3. The chain uses TRBV2 and TRBJ1-5; possibly TRBD1 for D (5 bases). Trimming removed 1 base from V and 5 bases from J, with 9 bases in between. Per germline, CDR1 SNHLY and CDR2 FYNNEI. This CDR3 region has 14 residues. The CDR3 nucleotides read TGTGCCAGCAGTGAAGGTCAGGGTGATCAGCCCCAGCATTTT. This gives the protein CASSEGQGDQPQHF.

V and J are TRBV30 and TRBJ1-2, with 11 nucleotides matching TRBD1. V lost 5 bases to trimming and J lost 2 bases; unmatched junction nucleotides: 4. Germline V gene sequence: CDR1 GTSNPN, CDR2 SVGIG (reference sequence). This CDR3 spans 14 amino acids. This CDR3 reads CAWAWDRGNYGYTF. In DNA form, the CDR3 reads TGTGCCTGGGCCTGGGACAGGGGGAACTATGGCTACACCTTC.

The sample holds a few counts of this clone. The J gene is TRBJ2-3, the V gene TRBV29-1, with a possible D match to TRBD2 (6 bases). This CDR3 contains 13 residues. Germline V lookup: CDR1 SQVTM, CDR2 ANQGSEA. The V and J ends lost 6 bases and 5 bases respectively, with 15 bases between them. The CDR3 sequence: CSVRRGGIDTQYF. As DNA, the CDR3 is TGCAGCGTCCGGCGGGGCGGAATAGATACGCAGTATTTT.

Only a few counts were recorded for this clone. V is TRBV27 and J is TRBJ1-5, with a possible D match to TRBD1 (5 bases). Germline CDR1 and CDR2: MNHEY and SMNVEV (reference sequence). V lost 5 bases and J 7 bases, leaving 21 bases between the germline ends. The CDR3 runs 16 residues. The CDR3, as DNA: TGTGCCAGCAGTCTCAGACCCGGGACTTGGGGCCAGCCCCAGCATTTT. It specifies CASSLRPGTWGQPQHF.

Worth noting for this clone: The sample has other DNA sequences that encode this CDR3 too. The rearrangement links TRBV15 to TRBJ2-1; D might be TRBD2 (5 bases). CDR1 is LNHNV and CDR2 is YYDKDF in the germline V gene (reference sequence). The CDR3 spans 14 residues. With 0 bases removed from V and 5 bases from J, the gap between germline ends came to 8 bases. In DNA form, the CDR3 reads TGTGCCACCAGCAGAGATGGAGGCAACAATGAGCAGTTCTTC. It codes for CATSRDGGNNEQFF.

This chain connects TRBV5-1 to TRBJ2-7; D is unclear. The CDR3 is made up of 15 amino acids. CDR1 is SGHRS and CDR2 is YFSETQ in the germline V gene. Trimming left V 2 bases short and J 5 bases short, with 17 bases between. The CDR3 nucleotides read TGCGCCAGCAGCTTTGGCAGTGGGCCAGAAGACGAGCAGTACTTC. Translated, it gives CASSFGSGPEDEQYF.

The V call is TRBV30, the J call TRBJ1-3; the D is unclear. The germline CDR1 and CDR2 sequences are GTSNPN and SVGIG (reference sequence). The V end was cut by 6 bases, the J end by 0 bases, with 9 bases between. This CDR3 is 13 amino acids long. In DNA form, the CDR3 reads TGTGCCTGCCCGACCCACTCTGGAAACACCATATATTTT. Protein sequence: CACPTHSGNTIYF. The entire variable domain, with the rest obtained from reference TRBV30 and TRBJ1-3, is as follows: SQTIHQWPATLVQPVGSPLSLECTVEGTSNPNLYWYRQAAGRGLQLLFYSVGIGQISSEVPQNLSASRPQDRQFILSSKKLLLSDSGFYLCACPTHSGNTIYFGEGSWLTVV.

This clone occurred a few times. This sequence joins TRBV10-3 and TRBJ1-2, with 7 bases matching TRBD1. The CDR3 contains 15 residues. Germline V gene data show CDR1 as ENHRY and CDR2 as SYGVKD. V lost 3 bases, J lost 6 bases, and 10 bases stayed unmatched. CDR3 region: CAISERGQGEDGYTF. CDR3 nucleotides: TGTGCCATCAGTGAACGAGGGCAGGGGGAAGATGGCTACACCTTC.

In its sample, this clone was seen a few times. This sequence joins TRBV11-2 and TRBJ2-7; TRBD1 agrees at 10 bases. The CDR3 is made up of 16 amino acids. After removal of 1 base from V and 4 bases from J, the junction contained 7 bases not matched to a gene. From germline, CDR1 is SGHAT and CDR2 FQNNGV. The CDR3 coding sequence is TGTGCCAGCAGCTTAGGGCAGCGGACAGGGGGATACGAGCAGTACTTC. Protein product: CASSLGQRTGGYEQYF.

The chain combines TRBV7-2 with TRBJ1-5; D uncertain. CDR1 and CDR2 (germline): SGHTA, FQGNSA. Trimming left V 5 bases short and J 2 bases short, with 10 bases between. The CDR3 is made up of 14 amino acids. Here the CDR3 reads CASSPAEGNQPQHF. Here the CDR3 DNA reads TGTGCCAGCAGCCCGGCCGAGGGCAATCAGCCCCAGCATTTT.

The chain employs TRBV7-3 and TRBJ1-1, with D tentatively TRBD1 (6 bases). The CDR3 covers 13 residues. CDR1 is SGHTA and CDR2 is FQGTGA in the germline V gene. V was pared by 5 bases and J by 2 bases, with 9 bases between. In nucleotides, the CDR3 is TGTGCCAGCAGCGCGACAGGAAACACTGAAGCTTTCTTT. Amino acid sequence: CASSATGNTEAFF.

The V call is TRBV2, the J call TRBJ2-5; 7 bases match TRBD2. CDR3 length: 14 amino acids. V lost 3 bases to trimming and J lost 5 bases; unmatched junction nucleotides: 6. Germline V gene lookup returns CDR1 SNHLY and CDR2 FYNNEI. CDR3 in amino acids: CASSEGWEGETQYF. The CDR3, as DNA: TGTGCCAGCAGTGAGGGTTGGGAGGGGGAGACCCAGTACTTC.